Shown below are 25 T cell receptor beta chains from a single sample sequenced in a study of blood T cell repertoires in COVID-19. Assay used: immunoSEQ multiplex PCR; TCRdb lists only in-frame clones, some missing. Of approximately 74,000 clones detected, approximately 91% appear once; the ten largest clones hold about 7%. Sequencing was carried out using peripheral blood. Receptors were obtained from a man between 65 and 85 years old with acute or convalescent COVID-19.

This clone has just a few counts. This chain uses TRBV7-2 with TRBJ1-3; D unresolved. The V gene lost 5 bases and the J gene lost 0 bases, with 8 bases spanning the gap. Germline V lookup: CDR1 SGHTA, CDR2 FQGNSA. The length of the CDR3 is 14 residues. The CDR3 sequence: CASSRSTSGNTIYF. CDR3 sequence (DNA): TGTGCCAGCAGCCGGAGTACCTCTGGAAACACCATATATTTT.

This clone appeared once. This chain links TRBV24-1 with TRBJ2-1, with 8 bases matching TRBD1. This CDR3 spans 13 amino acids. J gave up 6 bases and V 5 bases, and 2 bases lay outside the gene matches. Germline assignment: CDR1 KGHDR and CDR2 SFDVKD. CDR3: CATSGTGLNEQFF. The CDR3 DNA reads TGTGCCACCAGTGGGACAGGGCTCAATGAGCAGTTCTTC.

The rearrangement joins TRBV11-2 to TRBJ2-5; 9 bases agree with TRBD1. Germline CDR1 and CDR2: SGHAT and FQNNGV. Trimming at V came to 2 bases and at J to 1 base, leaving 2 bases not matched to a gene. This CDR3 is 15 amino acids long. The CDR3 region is CASSLRTGVQETQYF. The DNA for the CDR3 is TGTGCCAGCAGCTTAAGGACAGGGGTCCAAGAGACCCAGTACTTC. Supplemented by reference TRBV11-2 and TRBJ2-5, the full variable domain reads EAGVAQSPRYKIIEKRQSVAFWCNPISGHATLYWYQQILGQGPKLLIQFQNNGVVDDSQLPKDRFSAERLKGVDSTLKIQPAKLEDSAVYLCASSLRTGVQETQYFGPGTRLLVL.

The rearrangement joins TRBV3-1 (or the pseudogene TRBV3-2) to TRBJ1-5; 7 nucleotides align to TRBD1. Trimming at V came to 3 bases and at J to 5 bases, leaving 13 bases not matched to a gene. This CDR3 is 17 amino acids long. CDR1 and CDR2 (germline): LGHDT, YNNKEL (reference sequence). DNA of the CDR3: TGTGCCAGCAGCCATCCTTACGGGGACAGACCTGATCAGCCCCAGCATTTT. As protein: CASSHPYGDRPDQPQHF.

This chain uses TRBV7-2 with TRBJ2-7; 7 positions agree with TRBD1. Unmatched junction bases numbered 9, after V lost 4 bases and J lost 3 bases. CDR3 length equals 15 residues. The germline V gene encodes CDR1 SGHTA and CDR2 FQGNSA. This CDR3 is CASSSTTGANYEQYF. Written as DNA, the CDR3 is TGTGCCAGCAGCTCCACCACAGGGGCAAACTACGAGCAGTACTTC.

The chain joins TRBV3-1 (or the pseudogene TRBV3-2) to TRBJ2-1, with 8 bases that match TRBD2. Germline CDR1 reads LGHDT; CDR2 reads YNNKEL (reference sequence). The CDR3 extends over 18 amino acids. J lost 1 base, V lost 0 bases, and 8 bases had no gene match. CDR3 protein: CASSQDRTGGPSYNEQFF. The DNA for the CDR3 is TGTGCCAGCAGCCAAGATAGAACGGGAGGGCCGTCCTACAATGAGCAGTTCTTC.

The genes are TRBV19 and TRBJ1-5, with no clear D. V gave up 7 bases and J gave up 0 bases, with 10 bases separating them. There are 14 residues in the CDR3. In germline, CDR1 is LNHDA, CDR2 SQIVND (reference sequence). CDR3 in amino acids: CASNRLSSNQPQHF. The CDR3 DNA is TGTGCCAGTAATCGGTTAAGTAGCAATCAGCCCCAGCATTTT.

The chain's CDR3 is CASSYRRQGAHGYTF. In nucleotides, the CDR3 is TGTGCCAGCAGTTACCGGAGACAGGGGGCGCATGGCTACACCTTC. V gene TRBV6-5 combines with J gene TRBJ1-2, with 10 bases fitting TRBD1. V shed 2 bases, J shed 6 bases, and the junction held 6 bases outside the gene matches. This CDR3 is 15 amino acids long. Germline CDR1 MNHEY, CDR2 SVGAGI.

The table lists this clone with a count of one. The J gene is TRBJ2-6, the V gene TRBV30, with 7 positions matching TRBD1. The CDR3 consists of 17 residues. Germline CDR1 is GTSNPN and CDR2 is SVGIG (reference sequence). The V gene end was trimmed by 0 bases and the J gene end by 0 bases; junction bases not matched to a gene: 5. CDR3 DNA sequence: TGTGCCTGGAGTGTACAGGGGAGCACCTCTGGGGCCAACGTCCTGACTTTC. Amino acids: CAWSVQGSTSGANVLTF.

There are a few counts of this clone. CDR3 DNA sequence: TGCGCCAGCAGCCAAGAAACAGGAAGGGGGTTCTCCTACAATGAGCAGTTCTTC. As protein: CASSQETGRGFSYNEQFF. This chain uses TRBV4-3 with TRBJ2-1, with D perhaps matching TRBD1 (6 bases). The ends were cut back, 0 bases at V and 0 bases at J, with 15 bases in the middle. CDR3 length equals 18 residues. CDR1 is LGHNA, CDR2 YSLEER, per germline.

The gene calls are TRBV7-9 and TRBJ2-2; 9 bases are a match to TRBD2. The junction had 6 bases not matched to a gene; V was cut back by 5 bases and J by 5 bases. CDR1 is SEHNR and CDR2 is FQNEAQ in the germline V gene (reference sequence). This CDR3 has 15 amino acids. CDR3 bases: TGTGCCAGCAGCCAGCTAGGACTAGCGACCGGGGAGCTGTTTTTT. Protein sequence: CASSQLGLATGELFF.

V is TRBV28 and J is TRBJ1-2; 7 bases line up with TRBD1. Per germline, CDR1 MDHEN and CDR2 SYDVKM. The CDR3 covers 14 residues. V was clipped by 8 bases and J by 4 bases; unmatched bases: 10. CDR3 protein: CASSSGGRVYGYTF. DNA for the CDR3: TGTGCCAGCTCATCAGGGGGAAGGGTCTATGGCTACACCTTC.

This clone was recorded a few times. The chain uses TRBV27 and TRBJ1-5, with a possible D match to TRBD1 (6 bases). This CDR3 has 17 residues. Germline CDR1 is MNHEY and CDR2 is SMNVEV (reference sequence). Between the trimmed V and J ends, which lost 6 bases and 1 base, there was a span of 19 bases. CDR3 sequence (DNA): TGTGCCAGCAGCGGGACAAACGGAGGAAAGAGCAATCAGCCCCAGCATTTT. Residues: CASSGTNGGKSNQPQHF.

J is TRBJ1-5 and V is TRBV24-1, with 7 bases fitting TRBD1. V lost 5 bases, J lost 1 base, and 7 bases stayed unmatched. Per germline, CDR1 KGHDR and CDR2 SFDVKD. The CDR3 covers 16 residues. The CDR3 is CATSAVGTASNQPQHF. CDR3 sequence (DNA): TGTGCCACCAGTGCCGTGGGGACAGCCAGCAATCAGCCCCAGCATTTT.

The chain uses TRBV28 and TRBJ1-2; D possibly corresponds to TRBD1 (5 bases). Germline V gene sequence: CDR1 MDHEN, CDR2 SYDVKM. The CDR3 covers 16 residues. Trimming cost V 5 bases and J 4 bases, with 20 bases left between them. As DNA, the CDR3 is TGTGCCAGCAGTACCGCTGGGAGGGGATTTTTCTATGGCTACACCTTC. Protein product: CASSTAGRGFFYGYTF.

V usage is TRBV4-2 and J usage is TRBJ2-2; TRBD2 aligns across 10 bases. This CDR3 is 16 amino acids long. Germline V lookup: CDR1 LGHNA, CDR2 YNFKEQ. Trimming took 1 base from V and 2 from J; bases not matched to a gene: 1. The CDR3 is CASSQVLAGNTGELFF. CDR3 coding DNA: TGTGCCAGCAGCCAAGTACTAGCGGGAAACACCGGGGAGCTGTTTTTT.

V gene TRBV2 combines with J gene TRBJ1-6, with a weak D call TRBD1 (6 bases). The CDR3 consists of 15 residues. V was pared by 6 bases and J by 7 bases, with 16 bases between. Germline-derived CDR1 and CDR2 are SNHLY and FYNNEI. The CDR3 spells CASRKGEVGNSPLHF. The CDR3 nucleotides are TGTGCCAGCAGGAAGGGGGAAGTAGGAAATTCACCCCTCCACTTT.

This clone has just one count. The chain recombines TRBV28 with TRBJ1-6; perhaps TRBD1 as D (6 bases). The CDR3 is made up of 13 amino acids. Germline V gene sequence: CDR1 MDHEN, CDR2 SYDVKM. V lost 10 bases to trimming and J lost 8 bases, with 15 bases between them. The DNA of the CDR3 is TGTGCCACCCAAGGACAGCTTTATTCACCCCTCCACTTT. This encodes CATQGQLYSPLHF.

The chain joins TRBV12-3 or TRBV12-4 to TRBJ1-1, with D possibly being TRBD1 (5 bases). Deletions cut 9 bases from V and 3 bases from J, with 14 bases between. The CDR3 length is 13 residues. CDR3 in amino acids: CASRLWGDTEAFF. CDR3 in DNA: TGTGCCAGTCGCCTTTGGGGGGACACTGAAGCTTTCTTT.

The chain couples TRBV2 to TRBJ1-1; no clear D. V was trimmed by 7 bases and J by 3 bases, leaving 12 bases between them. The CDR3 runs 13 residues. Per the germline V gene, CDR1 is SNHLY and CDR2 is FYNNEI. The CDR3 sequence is CASNLGRDTEAFF. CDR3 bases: TGTGCCAGCAACCTAGGGAGGGACACTGAAGCTTTCTTT.

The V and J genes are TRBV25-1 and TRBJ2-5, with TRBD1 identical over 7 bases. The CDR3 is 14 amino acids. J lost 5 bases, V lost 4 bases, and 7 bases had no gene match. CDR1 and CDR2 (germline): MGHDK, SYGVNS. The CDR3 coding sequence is TGTGCCAGCAGTGGGACAGGCGGTAAGGAGACCCAGTACTTC. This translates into CASSGTGGKETQYF.

CDR3 in amino acids: CATSPTANTGELFF. CDR3 coding DNA: TGTGCCACCAGTCCTACAGCGAACACCGGGGAGCTGTTTTTT. The chain links TRBV24-1 to TRBJ2-2, with unresolved D. The V end was cut by 6 bases, the J end by 0 bases, with 7 bases between. Germline values: CDR1 KGHDR, CDR2 SFDVKD. The CDR3 has 14 residues.

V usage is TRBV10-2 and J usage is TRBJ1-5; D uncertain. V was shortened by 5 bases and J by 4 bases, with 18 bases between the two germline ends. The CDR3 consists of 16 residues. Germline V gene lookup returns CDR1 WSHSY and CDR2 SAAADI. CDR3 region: CASSRPTGVGNQPQHF. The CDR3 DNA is TGCGCCAGCAGTAGACCGACCGGGGTTGGTAATCAGCCCCAGCATTTT.

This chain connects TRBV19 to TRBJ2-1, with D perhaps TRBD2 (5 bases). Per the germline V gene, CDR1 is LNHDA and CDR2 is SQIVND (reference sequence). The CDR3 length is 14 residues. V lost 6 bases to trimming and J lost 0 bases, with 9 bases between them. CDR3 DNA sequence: TGTGCCAGTAGAACAGCGGCCTCCTACAATGAGCAGTTCTTC. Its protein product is CASRTAASYNEQFF.

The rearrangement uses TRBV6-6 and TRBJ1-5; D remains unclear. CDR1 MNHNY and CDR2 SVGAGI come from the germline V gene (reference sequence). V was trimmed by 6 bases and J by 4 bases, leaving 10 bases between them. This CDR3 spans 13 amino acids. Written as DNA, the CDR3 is TGTGCCAGCAGCCCAACTCTTAATCAGCCCCAGCATTTT. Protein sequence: CASSPTLNQPQHF.